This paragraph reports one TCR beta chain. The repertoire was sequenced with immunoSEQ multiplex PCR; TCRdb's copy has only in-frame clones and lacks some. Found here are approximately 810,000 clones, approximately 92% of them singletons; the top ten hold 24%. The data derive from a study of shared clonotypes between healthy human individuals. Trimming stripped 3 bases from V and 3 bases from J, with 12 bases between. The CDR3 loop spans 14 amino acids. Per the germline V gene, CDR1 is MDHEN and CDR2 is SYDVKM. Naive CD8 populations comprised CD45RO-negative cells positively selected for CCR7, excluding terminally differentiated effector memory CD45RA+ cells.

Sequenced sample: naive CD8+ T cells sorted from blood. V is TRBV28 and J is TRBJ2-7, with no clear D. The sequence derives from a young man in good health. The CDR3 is CASSFGLTYYEQYF. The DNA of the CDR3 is TGTGCCAGCAGTTTCGGCCTGACCTACTACGAGCAGTACTTC.